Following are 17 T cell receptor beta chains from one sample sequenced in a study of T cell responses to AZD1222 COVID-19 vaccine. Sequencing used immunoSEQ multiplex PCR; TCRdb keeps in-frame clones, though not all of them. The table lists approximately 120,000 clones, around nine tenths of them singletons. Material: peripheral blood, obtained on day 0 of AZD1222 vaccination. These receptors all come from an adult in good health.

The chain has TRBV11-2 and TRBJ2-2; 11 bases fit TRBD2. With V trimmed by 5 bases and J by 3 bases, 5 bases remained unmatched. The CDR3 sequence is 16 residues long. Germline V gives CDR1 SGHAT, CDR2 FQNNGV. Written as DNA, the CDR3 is TGTGCCAGCAGCACGGGACTAGCGGTATACACCGGGGAGCTGTTTTTT. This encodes CASSTGLAVYTGELFF.

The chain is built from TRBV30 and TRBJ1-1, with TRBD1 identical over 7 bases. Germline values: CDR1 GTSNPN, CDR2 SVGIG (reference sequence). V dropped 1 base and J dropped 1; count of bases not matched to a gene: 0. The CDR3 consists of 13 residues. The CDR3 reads CAWSGQGNTEAFF. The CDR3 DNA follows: TGTGCCTGGAGTGGACAGGGGAACACTGAAGCTTTCTTT.

The CDR3 is CASSRNRDEAFF. The CDR3 DNA follows: TGTGCCAGCAGTCGAAATCGCGATGAAGCTTTCTTT. The chain uses TRBV6-2 or TRBV6-3 and TRBJ1-1; D is ambiguous. Trimming removed 5 bases from V and 7 bases from J, with 11 bases in between. The CDR3 has 12 amino acids. The germline gives CDR1 MNHEY, CDR2 SVGEGT.

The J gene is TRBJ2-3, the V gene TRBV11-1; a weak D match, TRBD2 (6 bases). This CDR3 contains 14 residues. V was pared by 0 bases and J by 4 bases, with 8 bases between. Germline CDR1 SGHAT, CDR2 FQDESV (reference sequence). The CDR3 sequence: CASSLAGLADTQYF. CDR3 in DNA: TGTGCCAGCAGCTTAGCGGGACTTGCAGATACGCAGTATTTT. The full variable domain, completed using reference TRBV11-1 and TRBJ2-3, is EAEVAQSPRYKITEKSQAVAFWCDPISGHATLYWYRQILGQGPELLVQFQDESVVDDSQLPKDRFSAERLKGVDSTLKIQPAELGDSAMYLCASSLAGLADTQYFGPGTRLTVL.

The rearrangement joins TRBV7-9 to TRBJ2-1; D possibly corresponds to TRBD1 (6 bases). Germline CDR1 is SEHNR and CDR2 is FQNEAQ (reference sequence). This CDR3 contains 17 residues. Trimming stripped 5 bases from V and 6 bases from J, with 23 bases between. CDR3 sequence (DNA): TGTGCCAGCAGCCCCCGGAAAGGGGAAAGAGGGGGCAATGAGCAGTTCTTC. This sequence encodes CASSPRKGERGGNEQFF.

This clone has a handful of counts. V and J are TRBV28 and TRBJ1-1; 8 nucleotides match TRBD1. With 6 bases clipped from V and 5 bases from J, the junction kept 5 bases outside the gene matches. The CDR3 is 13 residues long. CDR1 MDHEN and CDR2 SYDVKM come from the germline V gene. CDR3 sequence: CASRGTGMTEAFF. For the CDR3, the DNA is TGTGCCAGCAGGGGGACAGGAATGACTGAAGCTTTCTTT.

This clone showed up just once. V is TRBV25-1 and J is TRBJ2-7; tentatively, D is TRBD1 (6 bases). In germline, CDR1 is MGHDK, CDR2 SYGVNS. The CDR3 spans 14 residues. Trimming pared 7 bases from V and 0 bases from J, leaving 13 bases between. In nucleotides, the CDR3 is TGTGCCAGCACCCCCGACAGGAGCTCCTACGAGCAGTACTTC. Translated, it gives CASTPDRSSYEQYF.

The CDR3 DNA reads TGCGCCAGCAGCTTGTTGCGGGGAGGTAATTCACCCCTCCACTTT. Amino acid sequence: CASSLLRGGNSPLHF. The chain links TRBV5-1 to TRBJ1-6; unclear D gene. The CDR3 loop spans 15 amino acids. The germline V gene encodes CDR1 SGHRS and CDR2 YFSETQ. Trimming took off 1 base at V and 6 bases at J, with 11 bases between the two ends.

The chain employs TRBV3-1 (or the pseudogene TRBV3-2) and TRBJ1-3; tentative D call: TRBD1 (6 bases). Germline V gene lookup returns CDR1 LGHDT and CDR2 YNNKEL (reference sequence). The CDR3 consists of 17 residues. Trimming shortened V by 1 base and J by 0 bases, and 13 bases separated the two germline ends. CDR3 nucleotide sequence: TGTGCCAGCAGCCAAGTAGGACAGACTAGCTCTGGAAACACCATATATTTT. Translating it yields CASSQVGQTSSGNTIYF.

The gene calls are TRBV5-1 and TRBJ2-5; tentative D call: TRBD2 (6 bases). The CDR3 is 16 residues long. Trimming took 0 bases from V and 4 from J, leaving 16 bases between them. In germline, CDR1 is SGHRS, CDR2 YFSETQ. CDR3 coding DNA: TGCGCCAGCAGCTTGGGCGCGGACGGGAGAACAGAGACCCAGTACTTC. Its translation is CASSLGADGRTETQYF.

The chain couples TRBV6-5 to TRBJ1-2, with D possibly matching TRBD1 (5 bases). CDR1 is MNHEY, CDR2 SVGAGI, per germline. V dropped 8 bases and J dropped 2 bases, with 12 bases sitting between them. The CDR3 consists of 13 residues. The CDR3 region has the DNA TGTGCCAGCGGGGCCAGGATCAACTATGGCTACACCTTC. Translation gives CASGARINYGYTF.

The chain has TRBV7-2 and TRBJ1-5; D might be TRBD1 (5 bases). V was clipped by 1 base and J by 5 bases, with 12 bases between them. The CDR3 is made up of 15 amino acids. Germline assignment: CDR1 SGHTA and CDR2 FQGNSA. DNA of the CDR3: TGTGCCAGCAGCTTAGGGGGTAGGGGTTATCAGCCCCAGCATTTT. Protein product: CASSLGGRGYQPQHF.

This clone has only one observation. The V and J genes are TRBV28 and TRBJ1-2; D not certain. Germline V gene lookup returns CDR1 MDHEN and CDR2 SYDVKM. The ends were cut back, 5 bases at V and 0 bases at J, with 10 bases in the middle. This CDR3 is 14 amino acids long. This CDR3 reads CASSQHTANYGYTF. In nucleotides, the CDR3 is TGTGCCAGCAGTCAGCACACGGCTAACTATGGCTACACCTTC.

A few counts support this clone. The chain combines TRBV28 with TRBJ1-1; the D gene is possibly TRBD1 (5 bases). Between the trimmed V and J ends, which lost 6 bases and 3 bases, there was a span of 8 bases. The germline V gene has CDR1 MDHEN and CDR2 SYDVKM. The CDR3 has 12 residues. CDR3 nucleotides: TGTGCCAGCAGACTGGGGGACACTGAAGCTTTCTTT. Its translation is CASRLGDTEAFF.

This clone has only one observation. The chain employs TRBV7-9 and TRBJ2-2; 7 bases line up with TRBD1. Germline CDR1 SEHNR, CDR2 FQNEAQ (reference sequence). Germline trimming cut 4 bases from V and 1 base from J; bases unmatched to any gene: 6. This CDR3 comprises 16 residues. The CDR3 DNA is TGTGCCAGCAGCTCGAATAGGGACAGGAACACCGGGGAGCTGTTTTTT. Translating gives CASSSNRDRNTGELFF.

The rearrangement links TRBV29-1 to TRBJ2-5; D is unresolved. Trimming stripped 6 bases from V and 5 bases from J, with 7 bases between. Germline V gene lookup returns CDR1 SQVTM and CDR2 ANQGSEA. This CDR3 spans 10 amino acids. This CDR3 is CSVTYETQYF. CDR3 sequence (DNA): TGCAGCGTCACTTACGAGACCCAGTACTTC.

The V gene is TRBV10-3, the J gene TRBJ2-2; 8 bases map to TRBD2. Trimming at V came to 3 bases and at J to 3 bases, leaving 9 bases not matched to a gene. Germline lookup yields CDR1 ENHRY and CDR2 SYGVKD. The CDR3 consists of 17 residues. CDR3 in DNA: TGTGCCATCAGTGACCAGCGGGAGAGGATCGACACCGGGGAGCTGTTTTTT. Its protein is CAISDQRERIDTGELFF.